Listed here are 20 T cell receptor beta chains from one sample, sequenced in a study of T cells in Graves' hyperthyroidism and ophthalmopathy. RNA transcripts served as the template for amplifying TCR beta CDR3 regions. The HTBI primer set drove a first-round RT-PCR of the TCR CDR3. TCRdb reanalysed the multiplex PCR reads using MiXCR and keeps one entry per CDR3 protein. This sample has some 510,000 distinct CDR3 sequences, with under 60% found just once. What was sequenced was peripheral blood or thyroid tissue (not recorded which). The receptors stem from a woman younger than 35 with Graves' hyperthyroidism.

This chain joins TRBV7-3 and TRBJ1-6; 7 bases are a match to TRBD1. The CDR3 spans 16 residues. Germline lookup yields CDR1 SGHTA and CDR2 FQGTGA. J gave up 5 bases and V 5 bases, and 9 bases lay outside the gene matches. The CDR3 DNA reads as TGTGCCAGCAGCCAAACCCCCAGGGGGAATAATTCACCCCTCCACTTT. It yields the protein CASSQTPRGNNSPLHF. Variable domain in full (rest from reference TRBV7-3 and TRBJ1-6): GAGVSQTPSNKVTEKGKYVELRCDPISGHTALYWYRQSLGQGPEFLIYFQGTGAADDSGLPNDRFFAVRPEGSVSTLKIQRTERGDSAVYLCASSQTPRGNNSPLHFGNGTRLTVT.

Comments on this clonotype: A much larger clone sits a single nucleotide away, making a read error possible. This chain connects TRBV29-1 to TRBJ1-3, with 7 nucleotides matching TRBD1. This CDR3 contains 14 residues. Per germline, CDR1 SQVTM and CDR2 ANQGSEA. The CDR3, as DNA: TGCAGCGTTAGTGGACAGGTCTCTGGAAACACCGTATATTTT. Protein: CSVSGQVSGNTVYF.

This clonotype came up a few times. The rearrangement links TRBV7-6 to TRBJ2-7; D unresolved. Trimming took off 7 bases at V and 0 bases at J, with 16 bases between the two ends. Germline CDR1 reads SGHVS; CDR2 reads FNYEAQ. This CDR3 has 15 amino acids. CDR3 amino acids: CASTLRQIFSYEQYF. The CDR3 DNA is TGTGCCAGCACCCTCCGGCAGATCTTCTCCTACGAGCAGTACTTC.

The chain is built from TRBV29-1 and TRBJ1-1; D is undetermined. V was trimmed by 2 bases and J by 4 bases, leaving 11 bases between them. The CDR3 spans 13 residues. The germline V gene has CDR1 SQVTM and CDR2 ANQGSEA. The CDR3 DNA follows: TGCAGCGTTGAAAGAGGGCTGGTCACTGAAGCTTTCTTT. This encodes CSVERGLVTEAFF.

Many counts were recorded for this clonotype. The gene calls are TRBV29-1 and TRBJ1-2; a possible D gene is TRBD1 (6 bases). Trimming took off 5 bases at V and 7 bases at J, with 11 bases between the two ends. Germline V gene data show CDR1 as SQVTM and CDR2 as ANQGSEA. The CDR3 totals 11 residues. CDR3 coding DNA: TGCAGCGTTCCGGGGGCTGGTGGCTACACCTTC. It specifies CSVPGAGGYTF.

The chain is built from TRBV9 and TRBJ1-2; TRBD1 matches at 7 bases. With V trimmed by 4 bases and J by 1 base, 13 bases remained unmatched. Germline values: CDR1 SGDLS, CDR2 YYNGEE. CDR3 length equals 17 residues. The CDR3 is CASSHSQGGFLNYGYTF. DNA of the CDR3: TGTGCCAGCAGCCATTCTCAGGGGGGTTTCCTTAACTATGGCTACACCTTC.

This clonotype was observed many times. This chain connects TRBV24-1 to TRBJ2-5; 10 positions agree with TRBD2. The CDR3 totals 15 residues. Losses at the gene ends were 9 bases for V and 5 bases for J; bases not matched to a gene: 11. The germline V gene has CDR1 KGHDR and CDR2 SFDVKD. The CDR3 sequence is CATSKAGGLGETQYF. CDR3 nucleotides: TGTGCCACCTCAAAAGCGGGAGGGCTGGGTGAGACCCAGTACTTC.

V is TRBV7-9 and J is TRBJ2-7, with a weak D call TRBD2 (6 bases). The CDR3 length is 14 residues. V lost 4 bases and J lost 3, with 13 bases in between. Per the germline V gene, CDR1 is SEHNR and CDR2 is FQNEAQ (reference sequence). Here the CDR3 reads CASSYSGLGYEQYF. CDR3 DNA: TGTGCCAGCAGCTACTCGGGACTGGGCTACGAGCAGTACTTC.

The chain couples TRBV25-1 to TRBJ1-2; D not resolved. The CDR3 is made up of 14 amino acids. Germline assignment: CDR1 MGHDK and CDR2 SYGVNS. Here the CDR3 reads CALDLKEANYGYTF. As DNA, the CDR3 is TGTGCGCTGGACCTCAAGGAAGCTAACTATGGCTACACCTTC.

Concerning this clonotype: This likely comes from a read error, as the CDR3 has no conserved phenylalanine or tryptophan at its end. No DNA is shown, since the ends of the CDR3 on it are uncertain; the CDR3 is the one TCRdb lists. The V call is TRBV9, the J call TRBJ2-5; the table's D call, TRBD2, was not checked against the DNA. The CDR3 has 10 amino acids, counting both end residues. The germline gives CDR1 SGDLS, CDR2 YYNGEE. This chain's CDR3 is CASSRDIANT.

Comments on this clonotype: A much larger clonotype is one base distant, so this may be a read error. The chain joins TRBV11-1 to TRBJ1-2; the D gene is possibly TRBD1 (5 bases). CDR1 and CDR2 from the germline V gene are SGHAT and FQDESV (reference sequence). CDR3 size: 15 residues. DNA of the CDR3: TGTGCCAGCAGCTTAGAGGGGCGAGTTGACTACGGCTACCCCTTC. Its protein is CASSLEGRVDYGYPF.

This clonotype was detected many times. The chain uses TRBV2 and TRBJ2-7; tentatively, D is TRBD1 (6 bases). The V and J ends lost 6 bases and 2 bases respectively, with 11 bases between them. The CDR3 is made up of 13 amino acids. The germline gives CDR1 SNHLY, CDR2 FYNNEI. In DNA form, the CDR3 reads TGTGCCAGCAGGCGCCAGGGGACCTACGAGCAGTACTTC. Amino acid sequence: CASRRQGTYEQYF.

V usage is TRBV19 and J usage is TRBJ1-2; TRBD1 is a possible D gene (6 bases). This CDR3 contains 14 residues. Per the germline V gene, CDR1 is LNHDA and CDR2 is SQIVND (reference sequence). Trimming removed 2 bases at V and 3 bases at J, with 10 bases between. The CDR3 spells CASSITGRDYGYTF. In DNA form, the CDR3 reads TGTGCCAGTAGTATAACAGGGAGGGACTATGGCTACACCTTC.

This clonotype was counted between two and nine times. This chain joins TRBV14 and TRBJ1-3; D call uncertain. Deletions cut 1 base from V and 1 base from J, with 8 bases between. The CDR3 spans 15 residues. Germline CDR1 reads SGHDN; CDR2 reads FVKESK. This CDR3 reads CASSQVGRSGNTIYF. The CDR3 DNA reads as TGTGCCAGCAGCCAAGTTGGCAGATCTGGAAACACCATATATTTT.

The gene calls are TRBV11-2 and TRBJ2-5; the match to TRBD1 covers 7 bases. Germline CDR1 SGHAT, CDR2 FQNNGV. V was clipped by 5 bases and J by 2 bases; unmatched bases: 8. CDR3 length equals 15 residues. CDR3 region: CASSNSGTEQETQYF. The CDR3 nucleotides read TGTGCCAGCAGCAACTCCGGGACAGAGCAAGAGACCCAGTACTTC.

This rearrangement joins TRBV2 to TRBJ2-5, with D perhaps matching TRBD1 (6 bases). The CDR3 extends over 14 amino acids. Trimming removed 5 bases at V and 2 bases at J, with 12 bases between. Germline V CDR1 and CDR2: SNHLY, FYNNEI. The CDR3 DNA follows: TGTGCCAGCAGTTACCAGGGGAGACAAGAGACCCAGTACTTC. It yields the protein CASSYQGRQETQYF.

A few counts support this clonotype. V and J are TRBV7-2 and TRBJ1-2, with TRBD1 as a possible D gene (5 bases). Germline loops: CDR1 SGHTA, CDR2 FQGNSA. Trimming left V 7 bases short and J 4 bases short, with 10 bases between. This CDR3 has 12 residues. The CDR3 region is CASTLGGYGYTF. As DNA, the CDR3 is TGTGCCAGCACCTTGGGGGGCTATGGCTACACCTTC.

Comments on this clonotype: Sequence at one end of the junction differs from germline and may be a read error. The chain couples TRBV7-9 to TRBJ2-7, with D perhaps given as TRBD1 or TRBD2 (5 bases each). Germline loops: CDR1 SEHNR, CDR2 FQNEAQ (reference sequence). This CDR3 has 16 amino acids. The CDR3 loop reads CASSQDLGARAYEQYF. In DNA, the CDR3 is TGCGCCAGCAGCCAAGATCTCGGGGCGCGGGCCTACGAGCAGTACTTC.

V gene TRBV10-3 combines with J gene TRBJ1-2, with no clear D. V lost 2 bases, J lost 4 bases, and 8 bases lay in between. The CDR3 covers 13 residues. CDR1 and CDR2 (germline): ENHRY, SYGVKD. The chain's CDR3 is CAISEADRYGYTF. CDR3 in DNA: TGTGCCATCAGTGAGGCCGACCGCTATGGCTACACCTTC.

This clonotype was recorded many times. The chain links TRBV6-5 to TRBJ1-1; TRBD1 might be the D (5 bases). The CDR3 runs to 11 residues. CDR1 and CDR2 from the germline V gene are MNHEY and SVGAGI. The ends were cut back, 8 bases at V and 9 bases at J, with 13 bases in the middle. The CDR3 sequence: CASAREGKAFF. DNA for the CDR3: TGTGCCAGCGCACGGGAGGGGAAAGCTTTCTTT.